Listed below are T cell receptor beta chains from one sample, sequenced in a study of blood T cell repertoires in COVID-19. Generated by immunoSEQ multiplex PCR, the TCRdb table keeps only in-frame clones and is missing some. The table has about 130,000 clones, more than 70% seen once. Input material: peripheral blood. The origin of the receptors is a woman in her thirties who had recovered from COVID-19. The conserved cysteine and the conserved F or W are not part of the CDR3 here.

cdr3_length v_call cdr3_aa
13 TRBV7-2 ASSLEGGSYNEQF
12 TRBV12-5 ASGPSGSGNTIY
14 TRBV19 ASSIESGSRNQPQH
13 TRBV3-1/TRBV3-2 ASSPYRGGTGELF
14 TRBV9 ASSPLGTGKGHEQF
13 TRBV7-3 ASSLFQANTGELF
13 TRBV4-1 ASSHRTSGAYEQY
13 TRBV4-1 ASSQEMTYNTEAF
12 TRBV4-1 ASSGTSGRNEQY
12 TRBV19 ASSRDYQGNEQY
15 TRBV7-3 ASSQLGTSARGDEQF
12 TRBV29-1 SVAPPGRGTEAF
12 TRBV15 ATSRGDRGYEQY
16 TRBV5-1 ASSPGRGEGSVTDTQY
15 TRBV9 ASSVSGGVGSGNTIY
12 TRBV18 ASSPPGGSYEQY
15 TRBV5-1 ASSLGGVEGVVTEAF
10 TRBV27 ASSLNRGRAF
11 TRBV4-1 ASSQTGVYGYT